The 17 T cell receptor beta chains listed next were all sequenced from one sample in a study of OX40 agonist ivuxolimab in advanced cancers. TCRdb keeps only in-frame clones here, not all; method: immunoSEQ multiplex PCR. Among tens of thousands of clones, approximately 80% were seen once, and the ten largest hold 6.9%. This specimen was CD4+ or CD8+ T cells sorted from blood, taken in a trial of the OX40 agonist ivuxolimab. The receptors were gathered from an adult with an advanced solid tumor such as melanoma, head and neck, liver or kidney cancer.

This chain uses TRBV5-4 with TRBJ2-1; TRBD2 aligns across 13 bases. V shed 4 bases and J 4 bases; nucleotides not matched to a gene: 5. The germline gives CDR1 SGHNT, CDR2 YYREEE (reference sequence). This CDR3 region has 16 residues. CDR3 loop: CASSRPLAGGYNEQFF. The CDR3 DNA reads as TGTGCCAGCAGCCGGCCACTAGCGGGAGGGTACAATGAGCAGTTCTTC.

This chain joins TRBV25-1 and TRBJ2-5; 7 nucleotides match TRBD1. V lost 6 bases, J lost 0 bases, and 7 bases stayed unmatched. Germline assignment: CDR1 MGHDK and CDR2 SYGVNS. The CDR3 contains 15 residues. The CDR3 protein is CASRSLTGDQETQYF. CDR3 nucleotides: TGTGCCAGCAGGTCCCTTACAGGGGACCAAGAGACCCAGTACTTC.

The chain links TRBV6-5 to TRBJ2-2; a possible D gene is TRBD1 (5 bases). CDR3 length: 13 amino acids. The germline V gene encodes CDR1 MNHEY and CDR2 SVGAGI. Trimming cost V 6 bases and J 2 bases, with 7 bases left between them. CDR3 protein: CASRGRNTGELFF. CDR3 nucleotides: TGTGCCAGCAGGGGGCGAAACACCGGGGAGCTGTTTTTT.

This clone was picked up a small number of times. CDR3 DNA sequence: TGCAGCGTTGAACCCCAGTATGGGGAGGAAGCTTTCTTT. Translating gives CSVEPQYGEEAFF. V gene TRBV29-1 combines with J gene TRBJ1-1; D gene uncertain. Trimming took 2 bases from V and 8 from J, leaving 15 bases between them. CDR3 length: 13 amino acids. CDR1 is SQVTM, CDR2 ANQGSEA, per germline.

J is TRBJ2-5 and V is TRBV7-9; 11 nucleotides agree with TRBD1. The end of the DNA fits TRBJ2-7 better, so the J call may be wrong. The CDR3 consists of 15 residues. Germline V CDR1 and CDR2: SEHNR, FQNEAQ (reference sequence). The CDR3 loop reads CASSSPGTGGFEQYF. As DNA, the CDR3 is TGTGCCAGCAGCTCACCCGGGACAGGGGGTTTCGAGCAGTACTTC.

The chain is built from TRBV5-4 and TRBJ1-5, with TRBD1 matching over 7 bases. This CDR3 is built from 16 residues. J gave up 6 bases and V 4 bases, and 13 bases lay outside the gene matches. Germline CDR1 is SGHNT and CDR2 is YYREEE (reference sequence). The CDR3 DNA is TGTGCCAGCAGCCAAGACAGGCACAGGGGAGGTCAGCCCCAGCATTTT. Residues: CASSQDRHRGGQPQHF.

About this clone itself: An end of the junction does not agree with germline; a read error may underlie this. CDR3 residues: CANSRRGTGELFF. The CDR3 coding sequence is TGTGCCAACAGCCGAAGGGGAACCGGGGAGCTGTTTTTT. The chain employs TRBV5-6 and TRBJ2-2; maybe TRBD1 (5 bases). This CDR3 has 13 amino acids. Germline CDR1 SGHDT, CDR2 YYEEEE.

The sample holds a few counts of this clone. The J gene is TRBJ2-7, the V gene TRBV2; 8 nucleotides align to TRBD1. CDR1 SNHLY and CDR2 FYNNEI come from the germline V gene. This CDR3 region has 14 residues. The J segment lost 2 bases and the V segment lost 6 bases, leaving 6 bases of the junction unmatched. The CDR3 reads CASRRDRPTYEQYF. The CDR3 bases are TGTGCCAGCAGGAGGGACAGGCCTACCTACGAGCAGTACTTC. Together with reference TRBV2 and TRBJ2-7, the CDR3 gives the full variable domain: EPEVTQTPSHQVTQMGQEVILRCVPISNHLYFYWYRQILGQKVEFLVSFYNNEISEKSEIFDDQFSVERPDGSNFTLKIRSTKLEDSAMYFCASRRDRPTYEQYFGPGTRLTVT.

This clone was found a few times. This chain links TRBV6-1 with TRBJ1-2; 9 nucleotides agree with TRBD1. The germline CDR1 and CDR2 sequences are MNHNS and SASEGT. J lost 4 bases, V lost 3 bases, and 6 bases had no gene match. The CDR3 is 15 residues long. CDR3 sequence reads: CASSDWGQGLYGYTF. CDR3 coding DNA: TGTGCCAGCAGTGATTGGGGACAGGGACTCTATGGCTACACCTTC.

This rearrangement joins TRBV7-9 to TRBJ1-1; TRBD1 agrees at 9 bases. The CDR3 consists of 16 residues. Germline CDR1 reads SEHNR; CDR2 reads FQNEAQ (reference sequence). The V segment lost 4 bases and the J segment 5 bases; nucleotides outside the gene matches: 11. The CDR3 sequence is CASSSKPGQGYTEAFF. The CDR3 DNA follows: TGTGCCAGCAGCTCCAAACCGGGACAGGGATATACTGAAGCTTTCTTT. The variable domain in full, completed from reference TRBV7-9 and TRBJ1-1, reads DTGVSQNPRHKITKRGQNVTFRCDPISEHNRLYWYRQTLGQGPEFLTYFQNEAQLEKSRLLSDRFSAERPKGSFSTLEIQRTEQGDSAMYLCASSSKPGQGYTEAFFGQGTRLTVV.

This clone has a handful of counts. The chain combines TRBV7-9 with TRBJ1-5; TRBD1 might be the D (5 bases). The germline V gene encodes CDR1 SEHNR and CDR2 FQNEAQ (reference sequence). Trimming stripped 5 bases from V and 0 bases from J, with 11 bases between. This CDR3 spans 15 amino acids. CDR3: CASSPRGDSNQPQHF. In DNA, the CDR3 is TGTGCCAGCAGCCCCCGGGGGGATAGCAATCAGCCCCAGCATTTT.

The genes are TRBV7-6 and TRBJ2-7; TRBD1 matches at 8 bases. This CDR3 is 14 amino acids long. Germline V gene lookup returns CDR1 SGHVS and CDR2 FNYEAQ. Unmatched junction bases numbered 6, after V lost 5 bases and J lost 3 bases. CDR3 region: CASSPGQGFYEQYF. CDR3 bases: TGTGCCAGCAGCCCTGGACAGGGCTTCTACGAGCAGTACTTC. The variable domain in full, completed from reference TRBV7-6 and TRBJ2-7, reads GAGVSQSPRYKVTKRGQDVALRCDPISGHVSLYWYRQALGQGPEFLTYFNYEAQQDKSGLPNDRFSAERPEGSISTLTIQRTEQRDSAMYRCASSPGQGFYEQYFGPGTRLTVT.

This clone occurred once. This chain links TRBV19 with TRBJ2-7, with D perhaps matching TRBD1 (5 bases). V was clipped by 3 bases and J by 5 bases, with 20 bases between them. Germline CDR1 and CDR2: LNHDA and SQIVND (reference sequence). CDR3 length equals 16 residues. The CDR3 DNA reads TGTGCCAGTAGTATTCTCTGGACACCTGCTGACCACGAGCAGTACTTC. It is translated as CASSILWTPADHEQYF.

This chain connects TRBV28 to TRBJ2-1; D perhaps matches TRBD1 (6 bases). Germline-derived CDR1 and CDR2 are MDHEN and SYDVKM. Trimming left V 5 bases short and J 2 bases short, with 13 bases between. The CDR3 is 15 amino acids. As DNA, the CDR3 is TGTGCCAGCAGTGTACAGGGTTTGGCCTACAATGAGCAGTTCTTC. It encodes CASSVQGLAYNEQFF.

CDR3 sequence reads: CASSLEAEETQYF. DNA of the CDR3: TGTGCCAGCAGCTTAGAGGCAGAAGAGACCCAGTACTTC. The chain has TRBV7-2 and TRBJ2-5; D is uncertain. This CDR3 is built from 13 residues. The germline V gene encodes CDR1 SGHTA and CDR2 FQGNSA. The V and J ends lost 1 base and 3 bases respectively, with 6 bases between them.

This clone was seen a single time. The V call is TRBV7-2, the J call TRBJ2-3, with D possibly TRBD1 on 5 matching bases. CDR3 length: 14 amino acids. V was pared by 3 bases and J by 2 bases, with 9 bases between. CDR1 is SGHTA and CDR2 is FQGNSA in the germline V gene. The CDR3 sequence: CASSFRQYTDTQYF. The CDR3 DNA follows: TGTGCCAGCAGCTTCCGACAGTACACAGATACGCAGTATTTT.

The CDR3 spells CASSPGTGDYNEQFF. The CDR3 DNA is TGTGCCAGCTCACCCGGGACTGGGGACTACAATGAGCAGTTCTTC. The chain is built from TRBV18 and TRBJ2-1, with D perhaps TRBD2 (6 bases). The V gene lost 3 bases and the J gene lost 3 bases, with 12 bases spanning the gap. The CDR3 totals 15 residues. CDR1 is KGHSH and CDR2 is LQKENI in the germline V gene.